The 21 T cell receptor beta chains presented below share a single source sample, sequenced in a study of blood T cells in healthy people across ages. With a J-beta primer mix and a sample-barcoded 5' primer, a second PCR ran roughly 6 to 11 cycles. Each CDR3 protein is one row after TCRdb ran MiXCR on the 5' RACE reads. The sample records roughly 700,000 distinct CDR3 sequences, around 48% being singletons. The sequencing sample was made of blood. Receptors originate from a woman aged 55-75 years in good health.

This clonotype was seen once. This may be a read error, as it is one base from a much larger clone. V usage is TRBV4-2 and J usage is TRBJ1-4; TRBD1 aligns across 10 bases. CDR3 length equals 19 residues. Germline V gene lookup returns CDR1 LGHNA and CDR2 YNFKEQ. The CDR3: CASSGWDRGTLSTNEELFF. The CDR3 DNA is TGTGCCAGCAGCGGCTGGGACAGGGGAACGCTATCAACTAATGAAGAACTGTTTTTT.

There are a few counts of this clonotype. This chain joins TRBV7-3 and TRBJ2-5, with TRBD2 matching over 14 bases. The CDR3 runs 16 residues. CDR1 is SGHTA, CDR2 FQGTGA, per germline. With V trimmed by 1 base and J by 5 bases, 3 bases remained unmatched. The CDR3 loop is CASSLSRLAGGETQYF. CDR3 coding DNA: TGTGCCAGCAGCTTAAGTCGACTAGCGGGAGGGGAGACCCAGTACTTC.

The table lists this clonotype with a few counts. The chain uses TRBV7-3 and TRBJ2-1, with TRBD2 as a possible D gene (5 bases). This CDR3 region has 17 residues. Germline V gene data show CDR1 as SGHTA and CDR2 as FQGTGA. The ends were cut back, 0 bases at V and 0 bases at J, with 12 bases in the middle. The chain's CDR3 is CASSLTPASLSYNEQFF. The CDR3 nucleotides read TGTGCCAGCAGCTTAACACCGGCTAGCCTCTCCTACAATGAGCAGTTCTTC. Combining the CDR3 with reference TRBV7-3 and TRBJ2-1 gives the whole variable domain GAGVSQTPSNKVTEKGKYVELRCDPISGHTALYWYRQSLGQGPEFLIYFQGTGAADDSGLPNDRFFAVRPEGSVSTLKIQRTERGDSAVYLCASSLTPASLSYNEQFFGPGTRLTVL.

The rearrangement uses TRBV6-2 or TRBV6-3 and TRBJ1-2; D unclear. Trimming removed 2 bases from V and 7 bases from J, with 14 bases in between. This CDR3 comprises 14 residues. Germline assignment: CDR1 MNHEY and CDR2 SVGEGT. The DNA for the CDR3 is TGTGCCAGCAGTTACACGGAGTTGGCAGGTGGCTACACCTTC. This gives the protein CASSYTELAGGYTF.

V and J are TRBV5-1 and TRBJ2-1; possible D gene TRBD2, 5 bases. Trimming took 2 bases from V and 6 from J, leaving 15 bases between them. There are 15 residues in the CDR3. The germline CDR1 and CDR2 sequences are SGHRS and YFSETQ. CDR3: CASSFGSLGGNEQFF. CDR3 sequence (DNA): TGCGCCAGCAGCTTTGGTAGCTTAGGAGGCAATGAGCAGTTCTTC.

CDR3: CASSFAGQGNTEAFF. CDR3 nucleotide sequence: TGTGCCAGCAGTTTCGCTGGACAGGGGAACACTGAAGCTTTCTTT. V gene TRBV12-3 or TRBV12-4 combines with J gene TRBJ1-1; TRBD1 matches at 8 bases. Losses at the gene ends were 3 bases for V and 1 base for J; bases not matched to a gene: 4. The CDR3 totals 15 residues.

V gene TRBV20-1 combines with J gene TRBJ2-1; no firm D call. Deletions cut 7 bases from V and 1 base from J, with 5 bases between. CDR3 length equals 11 residues. CDR1 and CDR2 from the germline V gene are DFQATT and SNEGSKA (reference sequence). The CDR3 is CSVLSYNEQFF. The DNA of the CDR3 is TGCAGTGTTCTATCCTACAATGAGCAGTTCTTC.

The CDR3 protein is CAWSVKDTQYF. CDR3 nucleotides: TGTGCCTGGAGTGTAAAAGATACGCAGTATTTT. V usage is TRBV30 and J usage is TRBJ2-3; no clear D. V was cut by 0 bases and J by 5 bases, with 3 bases left in between. CDR3 length equals 11 residues. Germline lookup yields CDR1 GTSNPN and CDR2 SVGIG (reference sequence).

The chain recombines TRBV29-1 with TRBJ2-5; 12 nucleotides agree with TRBD2. V lost 0 bases, J lost 5 bases, and 7 bases stayed unmatched. The CDR3 loop spans 16 amino acids. Germline loops: CDR1 SQVTM, CDR2 ANQGSEA. The CDR3 DNA follows: TGCAGCGTTGAAGACTGGACTAGCGGGAAGGAGGAGACCCAGTACTTC. It translates to CSVEDWTSGKEETQYF.

The V gene is TRBV11-1, the J gene TRBJ2-1; D may be TRBD1 or TRBD2 (5 bases each). V was clipped by 1 base and J by 10 bases, with 23 bases between them. This CDR3 spans 17 amino acids. Germline-derived CDR1 and CDR2 are SGHAT and FQDESV (reference sequence). The CDR3 DNA is TGTGCCAGCAGCTTAGGACCGGGACGAGCACCTGGCCGGGAGCAGTTCTTC. Translating it yields CASSLGPGRAPGREQFF.

The chain uses TRBV10-3 and TRBJ2-7; 11 nucleotides agree with TRBD2. Germline V gene sequence: CDR1 ENHRY, CDR2 SYGVKD. Trimming cost V 4 bases and J 4 bases; bases outside gene matches: 9. This CDR3 is built from 16 residues. The CDR3 DNA reads TGTGCCATCAGTGGGGCACTAGCGGGAGCGGGTTACGAGCAGTACTTC. The encoded protein is CAISGALAGAGYEQYF.

Written as DNA, the CDR3 is TGCGCCAGCAGCTTAAACGACTATACCTACAATGAGCAGTTCTTC. Amino acids: CASSLNDYTYNEQFF. V and J are TRBV5-1 and TRBJ2-1; tentative D call: TRBD2 (5 bases). This CDR3 comprises 15 residues. V lost 2 bases and J lost 2, with 11 bases in between. Looked up from germline, CDR1 is SGHRS and CDR2 is YFSETQ.

The chain joins TRBV5-5 to TRBJ2-3; 8 bases are shared with TRBD2. V was clipped by 1 base and J by 4 bases; unmatched bases: 5. Germline-derived CDR1 and CDR2 are SGHKS and YYEKEE (reference sequence). The CDR3 runs to 15 residues. CDR3: CASSLIGRAADTQYF. The CDR3 DNA follows: TGTGCCAGCAGCTTGATCGGGAGGGCGGCAGATACGCAGTATTTT.

V is TRBV2 and J is TRBJ2-5; D perhaps matches TRBD1 (6 bases). V shed 4 bases and J shed 11 bases, with 26 bases lying between them. This CDR3 has 16 residues. CDR1 and CDR2 from the germline V gene are SNHLY and FYNNEI. DNA for the CDR3: TGTGCCAGCAGTGTTTCCAGGGGTCGGGACACAAATGAGCAGTACTTC. Protein product: CASSVSRGRDTNEQYF.

The chain links TRBV3-1 to TRBJ2-1; D might be TRBD2 (5 bases). Germline CDR1 LGHDT, CDR2 YNNKEL (reference sequence). Trimming left V 4 bases short and J 6 bases short, with 13 bases between. This CDR3 is 14 amino acids long. Here the CDR3 reads CASSLGSALNEQFF. For the CDR3, the DNA is TGTGCCAGCAGCCTGGGTAGCGCACTCAATGAGCAGTTCTTC.

Notes on this clonotype: Its ends do not fully match the called genes, so a read error is possible. V and J are TRBV7-2 and TRBJ1-1; 9 positions agree with TRBD1. The CDR3 loop spans 17 amino acids. Looked up from germline, CDR1 is SGHTA and CDR2 is FQGNSA. In DNA, the CDR3 is TGTGCTAGCAGCTTAGGGGACCGACAGGGGGTAGGAACTGAAGCTTTCTTT. It is translated as CASSLGDRQGVGTEAFF. Together with reference TRBV7-2 and TRBJ1-1, the CDR3 gives the full variable domain: GAGVSQSPSNKVTEKGKDVELRCDPISGHTALYWYRQSLGQGLEFLIYFQGNSAPDKSGLPSDRFSAERTGGSVSTLTIQRTQQEDSAVYLCASSLGDRQGVGTEAFFGQGTRLTVV.

V gene TRBV6-5 combines with J gene TRBJ2-1; the D is unclear. The tail of the sequence fits TRBJ2-7 better, so the J call may be wrong. CDR3 length equals 12 residues. Germline CDR1 and CDR2: MNHEY and SVGAGI. This CDR3 is CASSSYYNEQYF. As DNA, the CDR3 is TGTGCCAGCAGTTCGTACTACAATGAGCAGTACTTC.

This clonotype is a singleton in its sample. The chain couples TRBV20-1 to TRBJ2-7; no clear D gene. The CDR3 covers 15 residues. Germline V gene sequence: CDR1 DFQATT, CDR2 SNEGSKA (reference sequence). Trimming pared 5 bases from V and 6 bases from J, leaving 23 bases between. The CDR3 nucleotides are TGCAGTGCTCGGATCCCGTTCCGTGGACCGGCCGAGCAGTACTTC. It codes for CSARIPFRGPAEQYF.

This rearrangement joins TRBV4-3 to TRBJ2-2, with 7 bases fitting TRBD2. Germline CDR1 LGHNA, CDR2 YSLEER. The CDR3 is made up of 16 amino acids. V lost 3 bases, J lost 5 bases, and 9 bases stayed unmatched. The CDR3 sequence: CASSQRASGPTGELFF. The CDR3 DNA sequence: TGCGCCAGCAGCCAGAGAGCTAGCGGACCTACCGGGGAGCTGTTTTTT.

The J gene is TRBJ2-3, the V gene TRBV5-1; D unresolved. The CDR3 contains 14 residues. Per germline, CDR1 SGHRS and CDR2 YFSETQ. V dropped 3 bases and J dropped 5 bases, with 13 bases sitting between them. Here the CDR3 DNA reads TGCGCCAGCAGCTCTCCCCGTGACGGAGATACGCAGTATTTT. Protein product: CASSSPRDGDTQYF.

This chain connects TRBV7-8 to TRBJ1-4, with TRBD1 identical over 10 bases. The CDR3 sequence is 15 residues long. The germline V gene encodes CDR1 SGHVS and CDR2 FQNEAQ. V trimming: 5 bases; J trimming: 10 bases; junction bases outside the gene matches: 10. The CDR3 coding sequence is TGTGCCAGCAGCCCCATGACAGGGGGCACCGCAAAACTGTTTTTT. Its protein product is CASSPMTGGTAKLFF.